The clone carrying this T cell receptor (beta chain) appeared many times. The sample is drawn from a study of T cells in Graves' hyperthyroidism and ophthalmopathy. V lost 2 bases and J 9 bases, leaving 8 bases between the germline ends. The CDR3 totals 11 residues. Germline V gives CDR1 GTSNPN, CDR2 SVGIG (reference sequence). Regions amplified from RNA transcripts were the TCR beta CDR3 regions. HTBI primers were the set used in a first-round RT-PCR of the TCR CDR3. TCRdb independently ran MiXCR on the multiplex PCR reads; one entry per CDR3 protein. Among fewer than 700,000 distinct CDR3 sequences listed, 17% were seen once.

The clonotype comes from a woman between 18 and 30 years old with Graves' ophthalmopathy. The chain employs TRBV30 and TRBJ2-1, with a weak D call TRBD2 (5 bases). Sequenced: blood. CDR3 amino acids: CAWSTSGEQFF. The CDR3 nucleotides read TGTGCCTGGAGTACTAGTGGTGAGCAGTTCTTC.